The following is a TCR beta chain sequence with its context. These data are taken from a study of blood T cell repertoires in COVID-19. Study background: Nucleic acid was either cDNA or gDNA, and it came from T cells, B-cell-depleted T cells, or PBMCs.

Study processing details: Estimation of nucleated cell counts was performed using reference gene primer amplification. Profiled with immunoSEQ multiplex PCR; TCRdb holds only in-frame clones, not every one. The V and J calls and clone size are taken from that table; D and trimming were inferred from the DNA. The sample contains about 380,000 clones, 70% to 90% of which appear only once. The CDR3 is 15 amino acids. With V trimmed by 1 base and J by 13 bases, 13 bases remained unmatched. The germline CDR1 and CDR2 sequences are SGHTA and FQGNSA. The rearrangement uses TRBV7-2 and TRBJ2-1, with TRBD1 identical over 7 bases. Material for sequencing was peripheral blood. This sequence was found in a man aged 35 to 55 with acute or convalescent COVID-19. In DNA, the CDR3 is TGTGCCAGCAGCTTAGGCGCGACAGGGACGATTTCTCAGTTCTTC. Amino acid sequence: CASSLGATGTISQFF.